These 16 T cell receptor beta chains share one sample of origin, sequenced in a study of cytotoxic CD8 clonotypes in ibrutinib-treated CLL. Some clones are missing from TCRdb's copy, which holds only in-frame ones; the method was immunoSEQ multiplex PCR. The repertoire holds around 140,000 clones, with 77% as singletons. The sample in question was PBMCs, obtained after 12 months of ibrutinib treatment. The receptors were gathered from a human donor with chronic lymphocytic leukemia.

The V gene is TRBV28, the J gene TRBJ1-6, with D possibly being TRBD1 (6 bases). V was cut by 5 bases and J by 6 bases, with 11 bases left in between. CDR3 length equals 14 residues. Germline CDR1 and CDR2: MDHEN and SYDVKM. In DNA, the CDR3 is TGTGCCAGCAGTCGGACAGCGCTTAATTCACCCCTCCACTTT. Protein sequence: CASSRTALNSPLHF.

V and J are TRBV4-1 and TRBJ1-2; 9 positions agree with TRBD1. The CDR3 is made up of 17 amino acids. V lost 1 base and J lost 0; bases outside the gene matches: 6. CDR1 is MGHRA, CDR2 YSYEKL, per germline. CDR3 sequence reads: CASSQVGTGTSNYGYTF. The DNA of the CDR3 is TGCGCCAGCAGCCAAGTGGGGACAGGGACCTCTAACTATGGCTACACCTTC.

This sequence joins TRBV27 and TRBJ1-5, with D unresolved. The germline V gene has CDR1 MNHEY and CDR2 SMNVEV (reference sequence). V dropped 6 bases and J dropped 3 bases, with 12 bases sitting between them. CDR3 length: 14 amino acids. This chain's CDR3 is CASRPDRFNQPQHF. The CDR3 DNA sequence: TGTGCCAGCAGGCCTGACCGATTCAATCAGCCCCAGCATTTT.

The CDR3 region is CATSRGSPRSDGYTF. The CDR3 coding sequence is TGTGCCACCAGCAGAGGTTCTCCACGATCGGATGGCTACACCTTC. The chain links TRBV15 to TRBJ1-2, with no clear D. Trimming cost V 1 base and J 6 bases, with 15 bases left between them. The germline gives CDR1 LNHNV, CDR2 YYDKDF (reference sequence). The CDR3 is 15 amino acids.

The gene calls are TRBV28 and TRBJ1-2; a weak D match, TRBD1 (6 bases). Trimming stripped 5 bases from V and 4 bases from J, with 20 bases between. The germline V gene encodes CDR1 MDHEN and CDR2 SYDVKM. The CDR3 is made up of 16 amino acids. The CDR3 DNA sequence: TGTGCCAGCAGTCCCGGAGAGGGAGGGGGATCCTATGGCTACACCTTC. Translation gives CASSPGEGGGSYGYTF.

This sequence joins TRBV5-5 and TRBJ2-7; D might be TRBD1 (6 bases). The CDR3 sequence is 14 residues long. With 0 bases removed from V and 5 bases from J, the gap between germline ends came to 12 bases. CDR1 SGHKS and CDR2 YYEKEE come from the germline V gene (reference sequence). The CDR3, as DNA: TGTGCCAGCAGCTTGGAACAGGGACGCGACGAGCAGTACTTC. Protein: CASSLEQGRDEQYF. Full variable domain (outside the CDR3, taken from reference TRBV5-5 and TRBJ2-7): DAGVTQSPTHLIKTRGQQVTLRCSPISGHKSVSWYQQVLGQGPQFIFQYYEKEERGRGNFPDRFSARQFPNYSSELNVNALLLGDSALYLCASSLEQGRDEQYFGPGTRLTVT.

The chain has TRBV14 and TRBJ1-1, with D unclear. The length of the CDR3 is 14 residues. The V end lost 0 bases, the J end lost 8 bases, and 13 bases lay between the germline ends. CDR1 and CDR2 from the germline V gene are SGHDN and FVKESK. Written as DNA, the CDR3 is TGTGCCAGCAGCCAAGAGGAGCGAGGATCGGAAGCTTTCTTT. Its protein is CASSQEERGSEAFF.

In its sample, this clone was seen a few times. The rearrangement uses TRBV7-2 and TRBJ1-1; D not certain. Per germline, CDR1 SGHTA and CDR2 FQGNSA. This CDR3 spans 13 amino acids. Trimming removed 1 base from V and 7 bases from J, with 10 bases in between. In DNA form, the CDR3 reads TGTGCCAGCAGCTTAGGGAGGACGGATGAAGCTTTCTTT. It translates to CASSLGRTDEAFF.

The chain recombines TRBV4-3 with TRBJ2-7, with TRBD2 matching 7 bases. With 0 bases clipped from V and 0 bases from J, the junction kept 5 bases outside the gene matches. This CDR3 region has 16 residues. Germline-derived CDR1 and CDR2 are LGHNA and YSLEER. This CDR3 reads CASSQDPSGFSYEQYF. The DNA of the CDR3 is TGCGCCAGCAGCCAAGATCCTAGCGGTTTCTCCTACGAGCAGTACTTC.

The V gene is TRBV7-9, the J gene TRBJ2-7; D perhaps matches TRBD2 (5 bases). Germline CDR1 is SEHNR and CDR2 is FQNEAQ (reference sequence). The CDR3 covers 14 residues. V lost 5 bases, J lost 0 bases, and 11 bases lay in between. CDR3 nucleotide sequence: TGTGCCAGCAGCCGTCCTGACTACTCCTACGAGCAGTACTTC. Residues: CASSRPDYSYEQYF.

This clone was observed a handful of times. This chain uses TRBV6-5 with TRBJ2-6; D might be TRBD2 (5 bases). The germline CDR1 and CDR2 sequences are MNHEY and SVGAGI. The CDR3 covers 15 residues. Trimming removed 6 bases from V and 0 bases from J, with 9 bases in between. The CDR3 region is CASRSRGSGANVLTF. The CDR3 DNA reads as TGTGCCAGCAGATCCCGGGGCTCTGGGGCCAACGTCCTGACTTTC.

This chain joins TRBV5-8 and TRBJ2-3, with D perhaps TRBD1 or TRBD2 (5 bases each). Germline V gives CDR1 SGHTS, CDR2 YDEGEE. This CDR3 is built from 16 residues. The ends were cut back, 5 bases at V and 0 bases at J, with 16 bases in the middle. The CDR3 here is CASRGRQLISTDTQYF. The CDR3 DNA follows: TGTGCCAGCAGAGGGAGACAGTTAATTAGCACAGATACGCAGTATTTT.

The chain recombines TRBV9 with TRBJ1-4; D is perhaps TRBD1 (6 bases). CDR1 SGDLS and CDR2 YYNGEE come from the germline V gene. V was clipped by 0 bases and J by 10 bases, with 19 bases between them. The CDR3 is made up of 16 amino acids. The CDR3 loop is CASSVGLTDSLGKLFF. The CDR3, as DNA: TGTGCCAGCAGCGTAGGCCTAACGGACAGTCTGGGAAAACTGTTTTTT.

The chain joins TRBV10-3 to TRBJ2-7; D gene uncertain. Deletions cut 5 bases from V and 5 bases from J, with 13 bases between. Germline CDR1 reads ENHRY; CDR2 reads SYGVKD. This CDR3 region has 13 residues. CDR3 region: CAISSSLEDEQYF. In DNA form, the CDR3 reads TGTGCCATCAGTTCCTCTCTAGAGGACGAGCAGTACTTC.

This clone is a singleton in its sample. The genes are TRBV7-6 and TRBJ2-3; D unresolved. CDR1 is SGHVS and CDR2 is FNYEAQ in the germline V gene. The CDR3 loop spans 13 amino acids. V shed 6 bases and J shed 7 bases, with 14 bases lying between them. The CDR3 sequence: CASRPGLENTQYF. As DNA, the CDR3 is TGTGCCAGCAGACCAGGCCTCGAGAATACGCAGTATTTT. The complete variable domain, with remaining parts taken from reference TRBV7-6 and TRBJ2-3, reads GAGVSQSPRYKVTKRGQDVALRCDPISGHVSLYWYRQALGQGPEFLTYFNYEAQQDKSGLPNDRFSAERPEGSISTLTIQRTEQRDSAMYRCASRPGLENTQYFGPGTRLTVL.

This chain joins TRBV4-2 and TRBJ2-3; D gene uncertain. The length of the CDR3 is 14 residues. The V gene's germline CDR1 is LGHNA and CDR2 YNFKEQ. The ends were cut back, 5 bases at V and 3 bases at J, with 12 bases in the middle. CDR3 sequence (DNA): TGTGCCAGCAGCTTGAAGCACTTTACAGATACGCAGTATTTT. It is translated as CASSLKHFTDTQYF.